This is a list of T cell receptor beta chains from one sample in a study of blood T cell repertoires in COVID-19. TCRdb keeps only in-frame clones here, not all; method: immunoSEQ multiplex PCR. The sample holds a few hundred thousand clones, approximately 89% seen once. Sequencing was done on a sample of PBMCs or T cells enriched from blood (not recorded which). The receptors shown here come from a woman in her forties with acute COVID-19. The CDR3 runs from the conserved cysteine through the conserved F or W. A D gene is named only where the DNA matches it firmly. The listing skips clone size in some rows; elsewhere it reads once, few, many or a size class.

size	V	D	J	DNA	CDR3
-	TRBV6-1	-	TRBJ1-4	TGTGCCAGCAGTGAAGCTCCGCCAGGGAATAATGAATTGGAACTGTTTTTT	CASSEAPPGNNELELFF
-	TRBV19	-	TRBJ1-5	TGTGCCAGTAGTGTAATCGACAGACAAAATCAGCCCCAGCATTTT	CASSVIDRQNQPQHF
-	TRBV24-1	-	TRBJ2-2	TGTGCCACCGGGGACATCGTCGGGGAGCTGTTTTTT	CATGDIVGELFF
-	TRBV5-4	TRBD2	TRBJ2-1	TGTGCCAGCAGCCACGCGGGGGGGATATACAATGAGCAGTTCTTC	CASSHAGGIYNEQFF
-	TRBV3-1/TRBV3-2	-	TRBJ1-6	TGTGCCAGCAGCCCCTCGGGGGGGGTCAATTCACCCCTCCACTTT	CASSPSGGVNSPLHF
few	TRBV9	-	TRBJ1-2	TGTGCCAGCAGCGCCGGGGGCTACACCTTC	CASSAGGYTF
-	TRBV19	-	TRBJ1-1	TGTGCCAGTACGCCCCAGGGGATACTGAACACTGAAGCTTTCTTT	CASTPQGILNTEAFF
-	TRBV5-1	TRBD1	TRBJ1-6	TGCGCCAGCAGCTCTGGACAGGGCAATTCACCCCTCCACTTT	CASSSGQGNSPLHF
-	TRBV7-2	TRBD2	TRBJ2-2	TGTGCCAGCAGCCACGGACTAGCATTCACCGGGGAGCTGTTTTTT	CASSHGLAFTGELFF
-	TRBV20-1	-	TRBJ2-1	TGCAGTGCTAGTATCGACTACCGCGCTGTGGAGCAGTTCTTC	CSASIDYRAVEQFF
once	TRBV7-9	-	TRBJ2-3	TGTGCCAGCAGCTCATTAGGGGGGGCGCGGAACACAGATACGCAGTATTTT	CASSSLGGARNTDTQYF
-	TRBV30	TRBD2	TRBJ2-1	TGTGCCTGGAGGCCGACTAGCGGGGGGCACTTCTATGAGCAGTTCTTC	CAWRPTSGGHFYEQFF
-	TRBV6-1	-	TRBJ1-2	TGTGCCAGCAGTGGACAGGAACGGCGTGGGGACTATGGCTACACCTTC	CASSGQERRGDYGYTF
-	TRBV27	-	TRBJ1-1	TGTGCCAGCAGTTTAAGGGGCGGGGGAGCTTTCTTT	CASSLRGGGAFF
-	TRBV5-4	-	TRBJ2-5	TGTGCCAGCAGCTTGAACCCGGCGGAAGAGACCCAGTACTTC	CASSLNPAEETQYF
-	TRBV18	TRBD2	TRBJ2-3	TGTGCCAGCTCCCCGACTAGCGGGAATGGAGATACGCAGTATTTT	CASSPTSGNGDTQYF
-	TRBV4-3	-	TRBJ1-4	TGCGCCAGCAGCCAAGATCTAGGGACGGGACAAAAGCGAGAAAAACTGTTTTTT	CASSQDLGTGQKREKLFF
-	TRBV5-1	TRBD2	TRBJ2-3	TGCGCCAGCAGCTTTAGTATTAATTCGGCGGGAGGCCCCCGGATAGTCTACGCGCAGTATTTT	CASSFSINSAGGPRIVYAQYF
-	TRBV7-2	TRBD2	TRBJ2-1	TGTGCCAGCAGCGCCCTAGCGGGGGGGAACAATGAGCAGTTCTTC	CASSALAGGNNEQFF
many	TRBV6-4	TRBD2	TRBJ2-3	TGTGCCAGCAGACCTAGCGGGGATACAGATACGCAGTATTTT	CASRPSGDTDTQYF
-	TRBV4-2	-	TRBJ1-2	TGTGCCAGCAGCCAAGAGACTTACGGGCGGGCTAACTATGGCTACACCTTC	CASSQETYGRANYGYTF
once	TRBV12-3/TRBV12-4	-	TRBJ2-1	TGTGCCAGCAGTCTACAGGGCTATGAGCAGTTCTTC	CASSLQGYEQFF
-	TRBV30	-	TRBJ2-5	TGTGCCTGGAGTGTTACGGGGGGCGGGAAGACCCAGTACTTC	CAWSVTGGGKTQYF
-	TRBV28	TRBD1	TRBJ1-2	TGTGCCAGCAGTATGACAGGGTTTCTCTATGGCTACACCTTC	CASSMTGFLYGYTF
-	TRBV19	TRBD2	TRBJ2-1	TGTGCCAGTAGTCCGACTAGCGGGAGACACAATGAGCAGTTCTTC	CASSPTSGRHNEQFF
-	TRBV10-3	TRBD1	TRBJ1-2	TGTGCCATCAGTGAGGGACAGGGGACCTATGGCTACACCTTC	CAISEGQGTYGYTF
-	TRBV19	TRBD1	TRBJ2-1	TGTGCCAGTAGCGCTCCGGGACAGGGGAGGTACAATGAGCAGTTCTTC	CASSAPGQGRYNEQFF
-	TRBV7-2	-	TRBJ1-1	TGTGCCAGCAGCGTACAGGTGAACACTGAAGCTTTCTTT	CASSVQVNTEAFF
-	TRBV7-2	-	TRBJ2-2	TGTGCCAGCAGCTTTGGTGGGCAGCACACCGGGGAGCTGTTTTTT	CASSFGGQHTGELFF
once	TRBV20-1	-	TRBJ1-3	TGCAGTGCTAGTCTTCGGGGGGCCATTGGAAACACCATATATTTT	CSASLRGAIGNTIYF
few	TRBV18	-	TRBJ1-1	TGTGCCAGCTCAAGATACGGAGGGAACACTGAAGCTTTCTTT	CASSRYGGNTEAFF
-	TRBV5-1	-	TRBJ2-1	TGCGCCACCACCATGTCTGGACTTGAAAATGAGCAGTTCTTC	CATTMSGLENEQFF